A selection of T cell receptor beta chains follows, all from one sample in a study of CD8 T cells in ankylosing spondylitis. TCRdb re-called the 5' RACE reads through MiXCR, storing one row per CDR3 protein. Counted here are over 130,000 distinct CDR3 sequences, roughly 44% occurring once; the ten biggest clones make up approximately 16%. Material: synovial fluid, either unsorted or a sorted T cell fraction (not recorded which). The receptors were sampled from a male donor with ankylosing spondylitis. The CDR3 runs from the conserved cysteine through the conserved F or W. A D gene is named only where the DNA matches it firmly. Not all rows give a size; the values are once, few, many and, for expanded clones, a class.

D gene: TRBD2; clone size: -; V gene: TRBV7-9; J gene: TRBJ2-7; CDR3 length: 16; CDR3 DNA: TGTGCCAGCAGCTTAGGTCCTGGACTAGCGGGAAGGGAGCAGTACTTC; CDR3 protein: CASSLGPGLAGREQYF
D gene: TRBD2; clone size: few; V gene: TRBV4-3; J gene: TRBJ2-5; CDR3 length: 15; CDR3 DNA: TGCGCCAGCAGCCACGCGAGGACTAGCGAAGAGACCCAGTACTTC; CDR3 protein: CASSHARTSEETQYF
D gene: -; clone size: -; V gene: TRBV4-1; J gene: TRBJ2-3; CDR3 length: 15; CDR3 DNA: TGCGCCAGCAGCCCGACGCCCCGCCACAGTGATACGCAGTATTTT; CDR3 protein: CASSPTPRHSDTQYF
D gene: -; clone size: few; V gene: TRBV4-1; J gene: TRBJ1-4; CDR3 length: 14; CDR3 DNA: TGCGCCAGCGGATTGGGACCCAGAAATGAAAAACTGTTTTTT; CDR3 protein: CASGLGPRNEKLFF
D gene: -; clone size: few; V gene: TRBV27; J gene: TRBJ1-5; CDR3 length: 16; CDR3 DNA: TGTGCCAGCTCGCAGACAGGCGGACTTGGCAATCAGCCCCAGCATTTT; CDR3 protein: CASSQTGGLGNQPQHF
D gene: -; clone size: -; V gene: TRBV10-3; J gene: TRBJ2-2; CDR3 length: 16; CDR3 DNA: TGTGCCATCAGTGAATCTAGCGACGGGGGCACCGGGGAGCTGTTTTTT; CDR3 protein: CAISESSDGGTGELFF
D gene: -; clone size: -; V gene: TRBV12-3/TRBV12-4; J gene: TRBJ1-4; CDR3 length: 16; CDR3 DNA: TGTGCCAGCAGCACCCTGCCCAGGGACGGCCCTGAAAAACTGTTTTTT; CDR3 protein: CASSTLPRDGPEKLFF
D gene: TRBD2; clone size: -; V gene: TRBV4-2; J gene: TRBJ2-5; CDR3 length: 18; CDR3 DNA: TGTGCCAGCAGCCAAGAGCGGTTAGCGGGGCTCTGGCAAGAGACCCAGTACTTC; CDR3 protein: CASSQERLAGLWQETQYF
D gene: -; clone size: many; V gene: TRBV9; J gene: TRBJ1-4; CDR3 length: 15; CDR3 DNA: TGTGCCAGCAGCGCGGAAGTGGGGTGGGGTGAAAAACTGTTTTTT; CDR3 protein: CASSAEVGWGEKLFF
D gene: -; clone size: few; V gene: TRBV7-9; J gene: TRBJ2-7; CDR3 length: 13; CDR3 DNA: TGTGCCAGCAGCAGGAAAGGGGCCTACGAGCAGTACTTC; CDR3 protein: CASSRKGAYEQYF
D gene: TRBD2; clone size: -; V gene: TRBV10-3; J gene: TRBJ2-5; CDR3 length: 15; CDR3 DNA: TGTGCCATCAGTGAGTCGAAACTAGCGGGAGGGGCCCAGTACTTC; CDR3 protein: CAISESKLAGGAQYF
D gene: -; clone size: few; V gene: TRBV4-3; J gene: TRBJ1-3; CDR3 length: 16; CDR3 DNA: TGCGCCAGCAGCCAATTCATAGGAACCTCTGGAAACACCATATATTTT; CDR3 protein: CASSQFIGTSGNTIYF
D gene: TRBD2; clone size: -; V gene: TRBV13; J gene: TRBJ2-5; CDR3 length: 16; CDR3 DNA: TGTGCCAGCAGCCCCCCCCGACTAGCGGGGCATGAGACCCAGTACTTC; CDR3 protein: CASSPPRLAGHETQYF
D gene: -; clone size: few; V gene: TRBV6-1; J gene: TRBJ1-2; CDR3 length: 16; CDR3 DNA: TGTGCCAGCAGTCTCTTACCCCCACCGGGAATTCGCGGCTACACCTTC; CDR3 protein: CASSLLPPPGIRGYTF
D gene: TRBD2; clone size: -; V gene: TRBV28; J gene: TRBJ2-5; CDR3 length: 14; CDR3 DNA: TGTGCCAGCGGCCTGGGACTAGCGGTCCAGACCCAGTACTTC; CDR3 protein: CASGLGLAVQTQYF
D gene: -; clone size: -; V gene: TRBV4-1; J gene: TRBJ1-1; CDR3 length: 19; CDR3 DNA: TGCGCCAGCAGCCAAGATCTTGTAAGACAGGCTCGGGTGGACACTGAAGCTTTCTTT; CDR3 protein: CASSQDLVRQARVDTEAFF
D gene: TRBD2; clone size: -; V gene: TRBV18; J gene: TRBJ2-3; CDR3 length: 17; CDR3 DNA: TGTGCCAGCTCACCACTATTCTCGGGGGGGCCCTCAGATACGCAGTATTTT; CDR3 protein: CASSPLFSGGPSDTQYF
D gene: -; clone size: many; V gene: TRBV5-1; J gene: TRBJ2-3; CDR3 length: 16; CDR3 DNA: TGCGCCAGCAGTTCCGAAAGCAGGGGCGGCACAGATACGCAGTATTTT; CDR3 protein: CASSSESRGGTDTQYF
D gene: TRBD1; clone size: few; V gene: TRBV7-9; J gene: TRBJ2-1; CDR3 length: 16; CDR3 DNA: TGTGCCAGCAGCTTAAGGGACAGACCCCTTACGGGTGAGCAGTTCTTC; CDR3 protein: CASSLRDRPLTGEQFF
D gene: TRBD1; clone size: -; V gene: TRBV7-3; J gene: TRBJ2-3; CDR3 length: 15; CDR3 DNA: TGTGCCAGCAGCTTAAACGGACAGGGGAGAGATACGCAGTATTTT; CDR3 protein: CASSLNGQGRDTQYF
D gene: -; clone size: few; V gene: TRBV12-3/TRBV12-4; J gene: TRBJ2-1; CDR3 length: 13; CDR3 DNA: TGTGCCACACTAGGTCCCTCTTTCGATGAGCAGTTCTTC; CDR3 protein: CATLGPSFDEQFF
D gene: -; clone size: -; V gene: TRBV18; J gene: TRBJ2-7; CDR3 length: 11; CDR3 DNA: TGTGCCAGCTCCCGACCTACGGAGCAGTACTTC; CDR3 protein: CASSRPTEQYF
D gene: TRBD1; clone size: -; V gene: TRBV9; J gene: TRBJ2-7; CDR3 length: 14; CDR3 DNA: TGTGCCAGCAGCGACCGACAGGGTACCTACGAGCAGTACTTC; CDR3 protein: CASSDRQGTYEQYF